Listed here are 30 T cell receptor beta chains from one sample, sequenced in a study of cytomegalovirus exposure and HLA in healthy donors. This PCR relied on a set of 60 Vbeta primers and 13 Jbeta primers. The data were produced by immunoSEQ multiplex PCR, yet TCRdb's version contains in-frame clones alone and is incomplete. The repertoire includes around 200,000 clones, 70% to 85% of them detected once, and 1.5% to 2% sits in the top ten. The specimen was PBMCs. All receptors derive from a man aged 45-65 years in good health and CMV-seronegative.

The V call is TRBV11-2, the J call TRBJ2-2; D perhaps matches TRBD1 (5 bases). From germline, CDR1 is SGHAT and CDR2 FQNNGV. This CDR3 has 16 residues. Between the trimmed V and J ends, which lost 1 base and 0 bases, there was a span of 9 bases. CDR3 loop: CASSLVVTANTGELFF. The CDR3 DNA is TGTGCCAGCAGCTTAGTCGTGACAGCGAACACCGGGGAGCTGTTTTTT.

This clone has more than one count but fewer than ten. The genes are TRBV4-2 and TRBJ2-1; 9 bases are shared with TRBD2. Germline assignment: CDR1 LGHNA and CDR2 YNFKEQ. With V trimmed by 4 bases and J by 9 bases, 10 bases remained unmatched. This CDR3 contains 15 residues. CDR3 DNA sequence: TGTGCCAGCAGCCTATCGGCTAGCGGGACCGGTGAGCAGTTCTTC. It specifies CASSLSASGTGEQFF.

CDR3 DNA sequence: TGTGCCAGCAGCGCTGGGGGGGGGTACAGAGCCAAAAACATTCAGTACTTC. It yields the protein CASSAGGGYRAKNIQYF. V gene TRBV11-2 combines with J gene TRBJ2-4; 7 positions agree with TRBD2. CDR1 is SGHAT, CDR2 FQNNGV, per germline. The V and J ends lost 5 bases and 0 bases, in that order; junction bases with no gene match: 10. The CDR3 length is 17 residues.

Comments on this clone: Other DNA sequences in the sample encode the same CDR3. The chain joins TRBV4-1 to TRBJ1-5; perhaps TRBD1 as D (6 bases). The germline V gene encodes CDR1 MGHRA and CDR2 YSYEKL. V was cut by 4 bases and J by 3 bases, with 10 bases left in between. The CDR3 is 14 residues long. DNA for the CDR3: TGCGCCAGCAGCCCCGGACAGAACAATCAGCCCCAGCATTTT. It codes for CASSPGQNNQPQHF.

This clone was seen a few times. The CDR3 here is CASSPTIGNQPQHF. The CDR3 nucleotides read TGCGCCAGCAGCCCAACAATCGGCAATCAGCCCCAGCATTTT. V is TRBV4-1 and J is TRBJ1-5, with no clear D. Germline loops: CDR1 MGHRA, CDR2 YSYEKL. The length of the CDR3 is 14 residues. V lost 4 bases and J 2 bases, leaving 9 bases between the germline ends.

The chain recombines TRBV29-1 with TRBJ2-4; D is ambiguous. The CDR3 extends over 13 amino acids. The V and J ends lost 2 bases and 0 bases respectively, with 5 bases between them. Germline lookup yields CDR1 SQVTM and CDR2 ANQGSEA. The CDR3 is CSVEQVAKNIQYF. The DNA for the CDR3 is TGCAGCGTTGAACAGGTAGCCAAAAACATTCAGTACTTC.

The J gene is TRBJ2-5, the V gene TRBV2; the D is unclear. The J call may be wrong; the DNA end is better matched by TRBJ2-7. Per the germline V gene, CDR1 is SNHLY and CDR2 is FYNNEI. The CDR3 totals 11 residues. Here the CDR3 reads CASSGGYEQYF. CDR3 nucleotides: TGTGCCAGCAGTGGGGGCTACGAGCAGTACTTC.

The chain employs TRBV18 and TRBJ2-1, with 10 bases fitting TRBD2. The V segment lost 2 bases and the J segment 9 bases; nucleotides outside the gene matches: 13. CDR3 size: 17 residues. Germline V CDR1 and CDR2: KGHSH, LQKENI. The CDR3 protein is CASSPINILAGESEQFF. The CDR3 DNA reads TGTGCCAGCTCACCAATTAACATCCTAGCGGGAGAAAGTGAGCAGTTCTTC.

This chain links TRBV5-1 with TRBJ2-3, with 10 bases lining up with TRBD2. The germline V gene has CDR1 SGHRS and CDR2 YFSETQ. Trimming took 8 bases from V and 5 from J; bases not matched to a gene: 11. The CDR3 covers 15 residues. The CDR3 reads CASGTSGRAGDTQYF. The CDR3 region has the DNA TGCGCCAGTGGGACGAGCGGGAGGGCCGGAGATACGCAGTATTTT.

This clone showed up just a few times. This chain uses TRBV11-2 with TRBJ1-2; 8 bases fit TRBD1. CDR1 is SGHAT and CDR2 is FQNNGV in the germline V gene. Trimming at V came to 2 bases and at J to 7 bases, leaving 6 bases not matched to a gene. CDR3 length: 14 residues. Here the CDR3 reads CASSLMQGAGGYTF. Here the CDR3 DNA reads TGTGCCAGCAGCTTAATGCAGGGGGCGGGTGGCTACACCTTC.

The chain employs TRBV4-2 and TRBJ2-7; 10 bases map to TRBD2. The trim removed 0 bases at V and 6 bases at J, leaving 5 bases unmatched. The CDR3 length is 15 residues. In germline, CDR1 is LGHNA, CDR2 YNFKEQ. The CDR3 sequence: CASSQDQLAGSEQYF. The CDR3 DNA sequence: TGTGCCAGCAGCCAAGATCAACTAGCGGGAAGCGAGCAGTACTTC.

The chain joins TRBV5-1 to TRBJ2-3; 8 bases align to TRBD1. From germline, CDR1 is SGHRS and CDR2 YFSETQ. V was pared by 6 bases and J by 5 bases, with 8 bases of the junction left unmatched. The CDR3 sequence is 14 residues long. The CDR3 sequence is CASTRDRTRDTQYF. CDR3 DNA: TGCGCCAGCACCCGGGACAGGACTCGAGATACGCAGTATTTT.

V is TRBV28 and J is TRBJ2-2, with TRBD1 matching over 8 bases. J was trimmed by 3 bases and V by 8 bases; bases with no gene match: 5. This CDR3 has 14 amino acids. Germline loops: CDR1 MDHEN, CDR2 SYDVKM. CDR3 in amino acids: CASARTGYTGELFF. The CDR3 DNA is TGTGCCAGCGCCAGGACAGGGTACACCGGGGAGCTGTTTTTT.

V usage is TRBV7-9 and J usage is TRBJ2-5; maybe TRBD1 (5 bases). This CDR3 has 14 residues. Trimming removed 5 bases at V and 5 bases at J, with 15 bases between. Per the germline V gene, CDR1 is SEHNR and CDR2 is FQNEAQ (reference sequence). The CDR3 spells CASSRSDKWETQYF. As DNA, the CDR3 is TGTGCCAGCAGCAGATCGGACAAATGGGAGACCCAGTACTTC.

The chain employs TRBV6-5 and TRBJ2-2; 7 bases are shared with TRBD2. From germline, CDR1 is MNHEY and CDR2 SVGAGI. V gave up 6 bases and J gave up 7 bases; unmatched junction bases: 11. The CDR3 extends over 15 amino acids. The CDR3 DNA reads as TGTGCCAGCAGCCTTCGTTGGACTAGGGGCGGGGAGCTGTTTTTT. Protein sequence: CASSLRWTRGGELFF.

V is TRBV2 and J is TRBJ2-2; 9 bases are shared with TRBD1. V trimming: 6 bases; J trimming: 3 bases; junction bases outside the gene matches: 5. The CDR3 extends over 15 amino acids. Germline lookup yields CDR1 SNHLY and CDR2 FYNNEI. The CDR3 region is CASSLGTGYTGELFF. Written as DNA, the CDR3 is TGTGCCAGCAGCCTCGGGACAGGGTACACCGGGGAGCTGTTTTTT. Supplemented by reference TRBV2 and TRBJ2-2, the full variable domain reads EPEVTQTPSHQVTQMGQEVILRCVPISNHLYFYWYRQILGQKVEFLVSFYNNEISEKSEIFDDQFSVERPDGSNFTLKIRSTKLEDSAMYFCASSLGTGYTGELFFGEGSRLTVL.

J is TRBJ2-7 and V is TRBV18, with 9 nucleotides matching TRBD1. Per germline, CDR1 KGHSH and CDR2 LQKENI. Losses at the gene ends were 2 bases for V and 7 bases for J; bases not matched to a gene: 15. The CDR3 totals 17 residues. The CDR3 DNA reads as TGTGCCAGCTCACCATCTGGGACAGGGTCTGGCCCGGGAGAGCAGTACTTC. Amino acids: CASSPSGTGSGPGEQYF.

V and J are TRBV6-5 and TRBJ2-7; weak D call: TRBD1 (6 bases). Per the germline V gene, CDR1 is MNHEY and CDR2 is SVGAGI. V dropped 10 bases and J dropped 4 bases, with 17 bases sitting between them. This CDR3 spans 13 amino acids. CDR3 protein: CATQGSLGYEQYF. DNA for the CDR3: TGTGCCACCCAGGGGTCACTTGGGTACGAGCAGTACTTC.

A word on this clone: This sample also contains other DNA sequences that code for the same CDR3. This chain links TRBV7-9 with TRBJ2-2, with D uncertain. Trimming took 5 bases from V and 4 from J, leaving 5 bases between them. Germline-derived CDR1 and CDR2 are SEHNR and FQNEAQ (reference sequence). The CDR3 spans 12 residues. The CDR3, as DNA: TGTGCCAGCAGCCCTAGCACCGGGGAGCTGTTTTTT. This gives the protein CASSPSTGELFF.

CDR3: CASSTQGFGSYNEQFF. The CDR3 DNA is TGTGCCAGCAGTACGCAGGGTTTCGGGTCCTACAATGAGCAGTTCTTC. The J gene is TRBJ2-1, the V gene TRBV28; perhaps TRBD1 as D (5 bases). CDR1 and CDR2 from the germline V gene are MDHEN and SYDVKM. The V and J ends lost 5 bases and 1 base respectively, with 15 bases between them. The CDR3 runs to 16 residues.

J is TRBJ2-5 and V is TRBV11-2, with a tentative D call TRBD1 (6 bases). The germline CDR1 and CDR2 sequences are SGHAT and FQNNGV. This CDR3 region has 14 residues. V was trimmed by 1 base and J by 4 bases, leaving 10 bases between them. The CDR3 DNA follows: TGTGCCAGCAGCTTAGGCAGGGGAACAGAGACCCAGTACTTC. It translates to CASSLGRGTETQYF.

The rearrangement uses TRBV5-1 and TRBJ2-7; 7 nucleotides agree with TRBD2. Germline V lookup: CDR1 SGHRS, CDR2 YFSETQ. The CDR3 runs 14 residues. Trimming cost V 0 bases and J 5 bases; bases outside gene matches: 5. This CDR3 reads CASSLGGSHDEQYF. The CDR3 nucleotides are TGCGCCAGCAGCTTGGGCGGGAGCCACGACGAGCAGTACTTC.

In regard to this clone: A read error may account for a junction end that differs from germline. V usage is TRBV2 and J usage is TRBJ2-7; a weak D match, TRBD1 (5 bases). Germline V CDR1 and CDR2: SNHLY, FYNNEI. The CDR3 length is 12 residues. This chain's CDR3 is CASRARTQGPHF. The CDR3 DNA is TGTGCCAGCAGAGCCCGGACGCAGGGCCCCCACTTC.

In its sample, this clone was seen once. V gene TRBV2 combines with J gene TRBJ2-1; 7 bases match TRBD2. CDR3 length equals 14 residues. The germline CDR1 and CDR2 sequences are SNHLY and FYNNEI. The junction had 6 bases not matched to a gene; V was cut back by 7 bases and J by 3 bases. The CDR3 loop reads CASTPRGSYNEQFF. The CDR3 coding sequence is TGTGCCAGCACCCCCCGCGGGAGCTACAATGAGCAGTTCTTC.

The gene calls are TRBV7-6 and TRBJ2-5; a possible D gene is TRBD2 (6 bases). This CDR3 is 13 amino acids long. Germline CDR1 is SGHVS and CDR2 is FNYEAQ. Trimming took off 2 bases at V and 5 bases at J, with 9 bases between the two ends. CDR3 sequence (DNA): TGTGCCAGCAGCTTATGGGGGGACGAGACCCAGTACTTC. It is translated as CASSLWGDETQYF.

The chain uses TRBV29-1 and TRBJ2-7, with 7 bases lining up with TRBD2. This CDR3 spans 14 amino acids. CDR1 and CDR2 from the germline V gene are SQVTM and ANQGSEA. V lost 5 bases, J lost 0 bases, and 7 bases stayed unmatched. CDR3 coding DNA: TGCAGCGTTTTAAGCGGGGTGAGCTCCTACGAGCAGTACTTC. It specifies CSVLSGVSSYEQYF.

This rearrangement joins TRBV30 to TRBJ2-2; D call uncertain. Trimming removed 5 bases at V and 0 bases at J, with 10 bases between. Germline CDR1 reads GTSNPN; CDR2 reads SVGIG (reference sequence). The CDR3 has 14 residues. The CDR3 nucleotides are TGTGCCTGGGTCGGGTTGTCGAACACCGGGGAGCTGTTTTTT. Protein product: CAWVGLSNTGELFF.

This chain connects TRBV27 to TRBJ2-4, with a weak D call TRBD1 (6 bases). Germline V CDR1 and CDR2: MNHEY, SMNVEV (reference sequence). Trimming pared 3 bases from V and 1 base from J, leaving 10 bases between. This CDR3 comprises 15 residues. CDR3 nucleotides: TGTGCCAGCAGTTTCCGCAGGGGTGCCAAAAACATTCAGTACTTC. Its translation is CASSFRRGAKNIQYF.

J is TRBJ2-2 and V is TRBV9; 10 nucleotides align to TRBD1. The CDR3 contains 16 residues. The V segment lost 0 bases and the J segment 4 bases; nucleotides outside the gene matches: 3. Germline CDR1 reads SGDLS; CDR2 reads YYNGEE. CDR3 coding DNA: TGTGCCAGCAGCGTAGGGGACAGGGGAGTCACCGGGGAGCTGTTTTTT. Translation gives CASSVGDRGVTGELFF.

This chain links TRBV2 with TRBJ1-4; 7 bases fit TRBD1. CDR1 SNHLY and CDR2 FYNNEI come from the germline V gene. The CDR3 sequence is 14 residues long. Trimming removed 9 bases from V and 8 bases from J; junction bases left unmatched: 12. The CDR3 region has the DNA TGTGCCAGTTTAGGGACAGATCAAAGGGAAAAACTGTTTTTT. Translating it yields CASLGTDQREKLFF.